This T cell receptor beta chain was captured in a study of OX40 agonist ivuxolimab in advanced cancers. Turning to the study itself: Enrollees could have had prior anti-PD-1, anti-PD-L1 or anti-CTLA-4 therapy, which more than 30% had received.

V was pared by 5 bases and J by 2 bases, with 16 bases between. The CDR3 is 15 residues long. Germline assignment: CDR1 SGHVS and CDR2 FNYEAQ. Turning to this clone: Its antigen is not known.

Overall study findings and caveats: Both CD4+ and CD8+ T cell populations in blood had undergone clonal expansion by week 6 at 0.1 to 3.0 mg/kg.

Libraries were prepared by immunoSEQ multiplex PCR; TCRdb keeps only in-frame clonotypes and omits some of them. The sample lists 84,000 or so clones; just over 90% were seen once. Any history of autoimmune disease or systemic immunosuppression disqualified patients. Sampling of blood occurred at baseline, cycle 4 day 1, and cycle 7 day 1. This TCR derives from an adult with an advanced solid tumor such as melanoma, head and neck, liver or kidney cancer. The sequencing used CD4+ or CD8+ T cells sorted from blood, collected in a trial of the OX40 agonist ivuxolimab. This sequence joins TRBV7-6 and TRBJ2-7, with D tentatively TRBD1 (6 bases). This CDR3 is CASSAQQGTPYEQYF. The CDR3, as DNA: TGTGCCAGCAGCGCCCAACAGGGTACCCCCTACGAGCAGTACTTC.